These T cell receptor beta chains were read from a single sample in a study of T cell responses to AZD1222 COVID-19 vaccine. Clones were read by immunoSEQ multiplex PCR, and TCRdb kept only the in-frame ones, dropping some. The table lists some 120,000 clones, roughly 85% of them singletons. Here the sequenced sample was peripheral blood, taken on day 0 of AZD1222 vaccination. The origin of the receptors is an adult in good health. The CDR3 runs from the conserved cysteine through the conserved F or W. The D gene is left open where the match is weak. Clone size, where shown, is once, few, many, or a class for clones that have expanded.

D gene: .
V gene: TRBV7-3
J gene: TRBJ2-5
clone size: .
CDR3 protein: CASSPARSETQYF
CDR3 DNA: TGTGCCAGCAGCCCGGCCCGTTCGGAGACCCAGTACTTC

D gene: .
V gene: TRBV7-3
J gene: TRBJ2-2
clone size: .
CDR3 protein: CASSGTREAGELFF
CDR3 DNA: TGTGCCAGCAGCGGAACCAGGGAAGCCGGGGAGCTGTTTTTT

D gene: .
V gene: TRBV29-1
J gene: TRBJ1-2
clone size: .
CDR3 protein: CSVDGPNYGYTF
CDR3 DNA: TGCAGCGTCGACGGGCCTAACTATGGCTACACCTTC

D gene: TRBD1
V gene: TRBV4-1
J gene: TRBJ1-6
clone size: once
CDR3 protein: CASSQGQGPRNSPLHF
CDR3 DNA: TGCGCCAGCAGCCAGGGACAGGGTCCTCGAAATTCACCCCTCCACTTT

D gene: .
V gene: TRBV7-2
J gene: TRBJ2-2
clone size: .
CDR3 protein: CASSSRVASANTGELFF
CDR3 DNA: TGTGCCAGCAGCTCAAGGGTGGCCAGCGCGAACACCGGGGAGCTGTTTTTT

D gene: TRBD2
V gene: TRBV7-3
J gene: TRBJ2-7
clone size: .
CDR3 protein: CASSPSRVAGGQHEQYF
CDR3 DNA: TGTGCCAGCAGCCCCAGCCGGGTAGCGGGAGGGCAGCACGAGCAGTACTTC

D gene: TRBD1
V gene: TRBV7-2
J gene: TRBJ2-7
clone size: .
CDR3 protein: CASSKGQSEQYF
CDR3 DNA: TGTGCCAGCAGCAAGGGACAGAGCGAGCAGTACTTC

D gene: TRBD1
V gene: TRBV18
J gene: TRBJ2-7
clone size: .
CDR3 protein: CASRRGQTRNEQYF
CDR3 DNA: TGTGCCAGCCGCAGGGGGCAGACGAGAAACGAGCAGTACTTC

D gene: .
V gene: TRBV5-1
J gene: TRBJ1-2
clone size: .
CDR3 protein: CASSPTGGPYGYTF
CDR3 DNA: TGCGCCAGCAGCCCGACGGGAGGGCCCTATGGCTACACCTTC

D gene: TRBD1
V gene: TRBV14
J gene: TRBJ2-7
clone size: .
CDR3 protein: CASSQDLGTGAEQYF
CDR3 DNA: TGTGCCAGCAGCCAAGATCTTGGGACAGGGGCCGAGCAGTACTTC

D gene: .
V gene: TRBV21-1
J gene: TRBJ1-4
clone size: .
CDR3 protein: CASSAHREKGALKLFF
CDR3 DNA: TGTGCCAGCAGCGCTCACCGGGAGAAGGGAGCTTTAAAACTGTTTTTT